The clone carrying this TCR beta chain came up a few times. Its target is not known. Primers included in the PCR were 60 Vbeta and 13 Jbeta primers. As handled by the study authors: Later reanalysis found 70 million to 95 million unique TCR beta chains, roughly 10 million of them shared. Using immunoSEQ multiplex PCR, the repertoire was profiled, and TCRdb retains in-frame clones only, with some absent. The V and J calls and clone size come from that table; D and trimming were worked out from the DNA. The repertoire holds approximately 170,000 clones, with around 75% as singletons. This entry belongs to a study of cytomegalovirus exposure and HLA in healthy donors. Study results and limitations: Cytomegalovirus association was assigned to more than 150 TCR beta chains.

Each donor was healthy, and each was a bone marrow donor. CDR1 SGDLS and CDR2 YYNGEE come from the germline V gene. Losses at the gene ends were 2 bases for V and 0 bases for J; bases not matched to a gene: 1. The CDR3 has 17 residues. The sequencing sample was made of PBMCs. V usage is TRBV9 and J usage is TRBJ2-3; 15 bases align to TRBD2. The clonotype comes from a woman aged 25-40 years in good health and CMV-seropositive. The CDR3 nucleotides are TGTGCCAGCAGCGTCGGGACTAGCGGGGGGAGCACAGATACGCAGTATTTT. Protein product: CASSVGTSGGSTDTQYF.